These 30 T cell receptor beta chains came from one sample sequenced in a study of blood T cell repertoires in COVID-19. Produced via immunoSEQ multiplex PCR; TCRdb's table is partial and in-frame only. The sample has 150,000 to 200,000 clones; roughly 80% are singletons. The sample was peripheral blood. These TCRs come from a woman aged 70-85 years with COVID-19, enrolled during active disease.

V is TRBV19 and J is TRBJ2-1; D unclear. There are 15 residues in the CDR3. Germline lookup yields CDR1 LNHDA and CDR2 SQIVND (reference sequence). V dropped 3 bases and J dropped 2 bases, with 11 bases sitting between them. The CDR3 sequence: CASSMRQNPYNEQFF. CDR3 DNA sequence: TGTGCCAGTAGTATGAGGCAGAATCCCTACAATGAGCAGTTCTTC.

The chain joins TRBV4-1 to TRBJ2-2; 10 bases line up with TRBD2. Germline trimming cut 2 bases from V and 4 bases from J; bases unmatched to any gene: 4. This CDR3 comprises 16 residues. Germline V gene lookup returns CDR1 MGHRA and CDR2 YSYEKL. CDR3 sequence (DNA): TGCGCCAGCAGCCAACTAGCGGGAGTCCCCACCGGGGAGCTGTTTTTT. As protein: CASSQLAGVPTGELFF.

The V and J genes are TRBV28 and TRBJ1-5, with D possibly TRBD1 on 6 matching bases. CDR3 length: 13 amino acids. Germline CDR1 is MDHEN and CDR2 is SYDVKM. The V and J ends lost 8 bases and 0 bases respectively, with 8 bases between them. CDR3 sequence: CASQGYSNQPQHF. For the CDR3, the DNA is TGTGCCAGCCAGGGGTATAGCAATCAGCCCCAGCATTTT.

This clone was found once. V is TRBV14 and J is TRBJ1-1; D ambiguous. Trimming took off 4 bases at V and 2 bases at J, with 8 bases between the two ends. This CDR3 is built from 13 residues. Germline values: CDR1 SGHDN, CDR2 FVKESK. The CDR3 DNA is TGTGCCAGCAGCCTGCCGGGTAACACTGAAGCTTTCTTT. Translation gives CASSLPGNTEAFF.

The V and J genes are TRBV19 and TRBJ1-3; D remains ambiguous. The CDR3 consists of 17 residues. Germline loops: CDR1 LNHDA, CDR2 SQIVND (reference sequence). The V end lost 7 bases, the J end lost 4 bases, and 23 bases lay between the germline ends. The CDR3 coding sequence is TGTGCCAGTAACCCTCTCCGAGGGTATCCGGGAGGAAACACCATATATTTT. The encoded protein is CASNPLRGYPGGNTIYF.

This chain links TRBV30 with TRBJ2-1; D is possibly TRBD1 (6 bases). CDR3 length: 14 residues. Looked up from germline, CDR1 is GTSNPN and CDR2 is SVGIG (reference sequence). V was pared by 1 base and J by 9 bases, with 16 bases between. CDR3 in amino acids: CAWSGGRRDSEQFF. CDR3 nucleotide sequence: TGTGCCTGGAGTGGGGGGCGACGCGATTCTGAGCAGTTCTTC.

The gene calls are TRBV3-1 (or the pseudogene TRBV3-2) and TRBJ2-1, with 11 bases lining up with TRBD2. Germline assignment: CDR1 LGHDT and CDR2 YNNKEL (reference sequence). The ends lost 0 bases at V and 7 bases at J; junction bases unmatched: 2. The CDR3 has 15 residues. As DNA, the CDR3 is TGTGCCAGCAGCCAAGATTGGACTAGCGGGAATGAGCAGTTCTTC. Translating it yields CASSQDWTSGNEQFF.

The chain carries TRBV5-6 and TRBJ2-7; D perhaps matches TRBD1 (6 bases). The CDR3 loop spans 17 amino acids. CDR1 SGHDT and CDR2 YYEEEE come from the germline V gene. V lost 2 bases to trimming and J lost 4 bases, with 22 bases between them. This chain's CDR3 is CASSFVFGSGAVYEQYV. The CDR3 DNA is TGTGCCAGCAGCTTTGTATTCGGGTCAGGGGCGGTTTACGAGCAGTACGTC.

The V and J genes are TRBV3-1 (or the pseudogene TRBV3-2) and TRBJ2-7, with 7 positions matching TRBD1. The germline CDR1 and CDR2 sequences are LGHDT and YNNKEL (reference sequence). V was clipped by 7 bases and J by 2 bases; unmatched bases: 5. This CDR3 has 13 residues. In nucleotides, the CDR3 is TGTGCCAGCAAACAGGGGCCTGCCTACGAGCAGTACTTC. Protein: CASKQGPAYEQYF.

This clone appeared once. This rearrangement joins TRBV5-1 to TRBJ1-1; no definite D call. CDR1 and CDR2 (germline): SGHRS, YFSETQ. The V gene lost 1 base and the J gene lost 4 bases, with 8 bases spanning the gap. The CDR3 spans 13 residues. Here the CDR3 reads CASSLSEGTEAFF. CDR3 in DNA: TGCGCCAGCAGCTTGAGTGAGGGCACTGAAGCTTTCTTT. Drawing the rest from reference TRBV5-1 and TRBJ1-1, the complete variable domain is KAGVTQTPRYLIKTRGQQVTLSCSPISGHRSVSWYQQTPGQGLQFLFEYFSETQRNKGNFPGRFSGRQFSNSRSEMNVSTLELGDSALYLCASSLSEGTEAFFGQGTRLTVV.

The chain links TRBV6-5 to TRBJ1-2; 7 nucleotides match TRBD1. This CDR3 region has 14 residues. Trimming removed 7 bases from V and 2 bases from J; junction bases left unmatched: 7. Germline values: CDR1 MNHEY, CDR2 SVGAGI. The CDR3: CASTHGTANYGYTF. The CDR3 region has the DNA TGTGCCAGCACTCACGGGACAGCGAACTATGGCTACACCTTC.

The chain joins TRBV5-6 to TRBJ2-5; 8 bases line up with TRBD2. This CDR3 spans 16 amino acids. Germline V gene lookup returns CDR1 SGHDT and CDR2 YYEEEE. Losses at the gene ends were 0 bases for V and 2 bases for J; bases not matched to a gene: 6. The DNA of the CDR3 is TGTGCCAGCAGCTTGGCCGTTGGCGGGGGGCAAGAGACCCAGTACTTC. It translates to CASSLAVGGGQETQYF. The variable domain in full, completed from reference TRBV5-6 and TRBJ2-5, reads DAGVTQSPTHLIKTRGQQVTLRCSPKSGHDTVSWYQQALGQGPQFIFQYYEEEERQRGNFPDRFSGHQFPNYSSELNVNALLLGDSALYLCASSLAVGGGQETQYFGPGTRLLVL.

The chain joins TRBV6-1 to TRBJ1-6; TRBD1 agrees at 9 bases. This CDR3 is built from 14 residues. Germline V gene data show CDR1 as MNHNS and CDR2 as SASEGT. V lost 5 bases and J lost 7; bases outside the gene matches: 3. The CDR3 here is CASSRDRENSPLHF. The CDR3 bases are TGTGCCAGCAGTCGGGACAGGGAAAATTCACCCCTCCACTTT.

The rearrangement links TRBV7-8 to TRBJ2-3, with D perhaps matching TRBD2 (6 bases). Germline-derived CDR1 and CDR2 are SGHVS and FQNEAQ. The CDR3 length is 15 residues. Trimming stripped 3 bases from V and 1 base from J, with 11 bases between. CDR3 coding DNA: TGTGCCAGCAGCTTTCGTGGGGAGGGCACAGATACGCAGTATTTT. It yields the protein CASSFRGEGTDTQYF. Supplemented by reference TRBV7-8 and TRBJ2-3, the full variable domain reads GAGVSQSPRYKVAKRGQDVALRCDPISGHVSLFWYQQALGQGPEFLTYFQNEAQLDKSGLPSDRFFAERPEGSVSTLKIQRTQQEDSAVYLCASSFRGEGTDTQYFGPGTRLTVL.

This clone was recorded a few times. The chain's CDR3 is CATSRDRRQGYTF. CDR3 sequence (DNA): TGTGCCACCAGCAGAGACAGGAGGCAGGGCTACACCTTC. This chain links TRBV15 with TRBJ1-2, with D uncertain. CDR1 and CDR2 from the germline V gene are LNHNV and YYDKDF (reference sequence). V was cut by 0 bases and J by 8 bases, with 10 bases left in between. This CDR3 has 13 amino acids.

The rearrangement uses TRBV29-1 and TRBJ1-2; D gene uncertain. The CDR3 extends over 13 amino acids. Between the trimmed V and J ends, which lost 0 bases and 7 bases, there was a span of 12 bases. Looked up from germline, CDR1 is SQVTM and CDR2 is ANQGSEA. The CDR3 loop reads CSVEEFGLGGYTF. The CDR3 coding sequence is TGCAGCGTTGAAGAATTCGGGTTAGGTGGCTACACCTTC.

The gene calls are TRBV30 and TRBJ2-5; 8 bases map to TRBD2. Trimming removed 2 bases from V and 5 bases from J; junction bases left unmatched: 7. CDR1 is GTSNPN and CDR2 is SVGIG in the germline V gene (reference sequence). The CDR3 has 14 residues. In DNA, the CDR3 is TGTGCCTGGAGTCGGGGACTAGTGGGGGAGACCCAGTACTTC. It encodes CAWSRGLVGETQYF.

The V call is TRBV10-3, the J call TRBJ1-1; D remains ambiguous. The CDR3 totals 14 residues. V gave up 8 bases and J gave up 0 bases, with 13 bases separating them. In germline, CDR1 is ENHRY, CDR2 SYGVKD. Here the CDR3 DNA reads TGTGCCATCTTAGCTGGCCAGATGAACACTGAAGCTTTCTTT. The encoded protein is CAILAGQMNTEAFF.

V is TRBV19 and J is TRBJ2-2, with D maybe TRBD1 (5 bases). The length of the CDR3 is 13 residues. V was shortened by 9 bases and J by 0 bases, with 8 bases between the two germline ends. Germline CDR1 LNHDA, CDR2 SQIVND (reference sequence). The CDR3 region is CASETANTGELFF. CDR3 in DNA: TGTGCCAGCGAGACAGCGAACACCGGGGAGCTGTTTTTT.

The rearrangement joins TRBV5-1 to TRBJ2-1; possibly TRBD1 for D (5 bases). V was clipped by 6 bases and J by 1 base, with 8 bases between them. CDR1 and CDR2 (germline): SGHRS, YFSETQ. The CDR3 covers 13 residues. The CDR3 nucleotides read TGCGCCAGCAAAGGGGATTCCTACAATGAGCAGTTCTTC. It yields the protein CASKGDSYNEQFF.

The chain has TRBV18 and TRBJ2-1; TRBD2 matches 8 bases. CDR3 size: 15 residues. CDR1 and CDR2 from the germline V gene are KGHSH and LQKENI. The ends lost 5 bases at V and 8 bases at J; junction bases unmatched: 11. CDR3 DNA: TGTGCCAGCTCAGCGACAGCGGGAGTGAACCATGAGCAGTTCTTC. It encodes CASSATAGVNHEQFF.

The rearrangement uses TRBV6-5 and TRBJ2-7; the D gene is possibly TRBD2 (5 bases). The CDR3 totals 12 residues. Germline CDR1 reads MNHEY; CDR2 reads SVGAGI. V was cut by 5 bases and J by 7 bases, with 12 bases left in between. CDR3 region: CASSQISGEQYF. CDR3 coding DNA: TGTGCCAGCAGTCAGATCTCGGGGGAGCAGTACTTC.

This rearrangement joins TRBV7-9 to TRBJ2-1; D is perhaps TRBD2 (6 bases). Germline-derived CDR1 and CDR2 are SEHNR and FQNEAQ (reference sequence). V was shortened by 5 bases and J by 3 bases, with 14 bases between the two germline ends. CDR3 length: 15 residues. The CDR3 loop is CASSPNERVYNEQFF. In DNA form, the CDR3 reads TGTGCCAGCAGCCCAAACGAGCGGGTCTACAATGAGCAGTTCTTC.

This sequence joins TRBV5-1 and TRBJ2-1; a possible D gene is TRBD2 (6 bases). The germline gives CDR1 SGHRS, CDR2 YFSETQ. The V end lost 2 bases, the J end lost 3 bases, and 15 bases lay between the germline ends. This CDR3 is built from 16 residues. The CDR3 spells CASSLGGLGVYNEQFF. The CDR3 coding sequence is TGCGCCAGCAGCTTAGGAGGGCTCGGGGTCTACAATGAGCAGTTCTTC. The complete variable domain, with remaining parts taken from reference TRBV5-1 and TRBJ2-1, reads KAGVTQTPRYLIKTRGQQVTLSCSPISGHRSVSWYQQTPGQGLQFLFEYFSETQRNKGNFPGRFSGRQFSNSRSEMNVSTLELGDSALYLCASSLGGLGVYNEQFFGPGTRLTVL.

This sequence joins TRBV5-1 and TRBJ1-1, with D possibly matching TRBD1 (6 bases). The germline CDR1 and CDR2 sequences are SGHRS and YFSETQ. The CDR3 has 16 amino acids. The V and J ends lost 0 bases and 0 bases respectively, with 12 bases between them. In nucleotides, the CDR3 is TGCGCCAGCAGCTTGGTGGGGGGGCTCATGAACACTGAAGCTTTCTTT. Translating gives CASSLVGGLMNTEAFF. The whole variable domain, filled in from reference TRBV5-1 and TRBJ1-1, reads KAGVTQTPRYLIKTRGQQVTLSCSPISGHRSVSWYQQTPGQGLQFLFEYFSETQRNKGNFPGRFSGRQFSNSRSEMNVSTLELGDSALYLCASSLVGGLMNTEAFFGQGTRLTVV.

J is TRBJ1-1 and V is TRBV11-2; no reliable D call. The CDR3 totals 13 residues. CDR1 and CDR2 (germline): SGHAT, FQNNGV. V was clipped by 5 bases and J by 7 bases, with 14 bases between them. This chain's CDR3 is CASSPRAAGEAFF. The DNA for the CDR3 is TGTGCCAGCAGCCCGAGAGCGGCAGGTGAAGCTTTCTTT.

V gene TRBV5-1 combines with J gene TRBJ2-2; 9 nucleotides agree with TRBD1. From germline, CDR1 is SGHRS and CDR2 YFSETQ. V shed 4 bases and J 5 bases; nucleotides not matched to a gene: 6. CDR3 length equals 15 residues. The CDR3 is CASSPATGGTGELFF. The CDR3 DNA sequence: TGCGCCAGCAGCCCCGCGACAGGGGGTACCGGGGAGCTGTTTTTT.

The rearrangement links TRBV6-4 to TRBJ2-1, with TRBD2 matching 10 bases. V was pared by 5 bases and J by 3 bases, with 7 bases of the junction left unmatched. The CDR3 loop spans 16 amino acids. Germline V gene sequence: CDR1 MRHNA, CDR2 SNTAGT. CDR3 protein: CASSLQRGGGYNEQFF. In DNA, the CDR3 is TGTGCCAGCAGTTTGCAGCGGGGGGGCGGCTACAATGAGCAGTTCTTC.

The V gene is TRBV14, the J gene TRBJ1-1; D might be TRBD1 (5 bases). The CDR3 extends over 15 amino acids. Germline CDR1 is SGHDN and CDR2 is FVKESK. V was pared by 4 bases and J by 1 base, with 13 bases between. Here the CDR3 DNA reads TGTGCCAGCAGCCTTCGACAGACAAAGAACACTGAAGCTTTCTTT. It is translated as CASSLRQTKNTEAFF.

CDR3 protein: CASSSLGQGEGQETQYF. CDR3 bases: TGTGCCAGCAGTTCCTTGGGACAGGGGGAAGGTCAAGAGACCCAGTACTTC. J is TRBJ2-5 and V is TRBV27; 11 nucleotides agree with TRBD1. Germline V gives CDR1 MNHEY, CDR2 SMNVEV (reference sequence). The CDR3 is 17 residues long. V dropped 4 bases and J dropped 2; count of bases not matched to a gene: 9.